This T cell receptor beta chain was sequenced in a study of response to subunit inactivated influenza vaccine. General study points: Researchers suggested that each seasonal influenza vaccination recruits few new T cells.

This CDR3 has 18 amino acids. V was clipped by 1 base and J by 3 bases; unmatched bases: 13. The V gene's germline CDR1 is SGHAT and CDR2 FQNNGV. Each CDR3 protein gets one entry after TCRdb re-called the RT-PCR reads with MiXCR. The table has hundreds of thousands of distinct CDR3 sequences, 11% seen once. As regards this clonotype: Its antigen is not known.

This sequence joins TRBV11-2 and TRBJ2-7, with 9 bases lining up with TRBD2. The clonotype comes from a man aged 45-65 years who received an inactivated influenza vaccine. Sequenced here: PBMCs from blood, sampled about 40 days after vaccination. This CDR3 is CASSLVIPLAGTFYEQYF. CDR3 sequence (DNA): TGTGCCAGCAGCTTAGTGATCCCCCTAGCGGGAACGTTCTACGAGCAGTACTTC.